This T cell receptor beta chain was retrieved from a study of CD8 T cells in ankylosing spondylitis. This clonotype was seen repeatedly, ten times or more. Its antigen remains unknown. TCRdb re-called the 5' RACE reads with MiXCR, one entry per CDR3 protein. The sample lists fewer than 650,000 distinct CDR3 sequences, roughly 13% occurring once. Study results and caveats: Reportedly, disease-linked clones are significantly enriched in ankylosing spondylitis patients' matched synovial fluid. Within ankylosing spondylitis blood, a TCR beta motif made up of seven to nine highly homologous variants appeared to be characteristic.

This receptor was obtained from a male donor with ankylosing spondylitis. Input material: blood, either unsorted or a sorted T cell fraction (not recorded which).

The CDR3 DNA sequence: TGCAGTGCTAGAGATACAGGGGTGGGAGAGACCCAGTACTTC. Residues: CSARDTGVGETQYF. V gene TRBV20-1 combines with J gene TRBJ2-5, with 7 bases that match TRBD1. The CDR3 is 14 residues long. V lost 0 bases, J lost 4 bases, and 5 bases stayed unmatched. CDR1 DFQATT and CDR2 SNEGSKA come from the germline V gene (reference sequence).